Below are 29 T cell receptor beta chains sequenced from a single sample in a study of blood T cell repertoires in COVID-19. Sequenced by immunoSEQ multiplex PCR; TCRdb stores in-frame clones only, minus some. Among a few hundred thousand clones listed, around 87% were seen once. Specimen: peripheral blood. The source is a woman in her fifties or sixties with acute or convalescent COVID-19.

This clone was observed once. V gene TRBV19 combines with J gene TRBJ2-5; TRBD2 aligns across 14 bases. V shed 4 bases, J shed 5 bases, and the junction held 6 bases outside the gene matches. This CDR3 spans 16 amino acids. The germline V gene has CDR1 LNHDA and CDR2 SQIVND (reference sequence). DNA for the CDR3: TGTGCCAGTAGTACTAGACTAGCGGGAGGGAGGGAGACCCAGTACTTC. It is translated as CASSTRLAGGRETQYF.

The rearrangement links TRBV28 to TRBJ1-2, with a tentative D call TRBD1 (5 bases). Trimming left V 6 bases short and J 1 base short, with 9 bases between. Germline CDR1 is MDHEN and CDR2 is SYDVKM. The CDR3 contains 13 residues. The CDR3 nucleotides are TGTGCCAGCAGGGAGACAGTTAACTATGGCTACACCTTC. This sequence encodes CASRETVNYGYTF.

V and J are TRBV6-2 or TRBV6-3 and TRBJ2-2, with D hard to call. Deletions cut 4 bases from V and 3 bases from J, with 3 bases between. From germline, CDR1 is MNHEY and CDR2 SVGEGT. This CDR3 comprises 12 residues. CDR3 nucleotide sequence: TGTGCCAGCAGTTCGGACACCGGGGAGCTGTTTTTT. Translation: CASSSDTGELFF.

The chain is built from TRBV6-6 and TRBJ1-3; 8 positions agree with TRBD1. The CDR3 spans 16 residues. Germline assignment: CDR1 MNHNY and CDR2 SVGAGI (reference sequence). V lost 4 bases to trimming and J lost 0 bases; unmatched junction nucleotides: 5. In nucleotides, the CDR3 is TGTGCCAGCAGTTCCGGGACAGGTCTCTCTGGAAACACCATATATTTT. Protein product: CASSSGTGLSGNTIYF.

The chain is built from TRBV5-1 and TRBJ1-2; 8 bases are shared with TRBD1. There are 15 residues in the CDR3. With 5 bases clipped from V and 4 bases from J, the junction kept 10 bases outside the gene matches. Germline-derived CDR1 and CDR2 are SGHRS and YFSETQ. CDR3 in amino acids: CASSSTTGGGYGYTF. CDR3 nucleotides: TGCGCCAGCAGTAGTACCACAGGGGGGGGCTATGGCTACACCTTC.

CDR3 protein: CAISEYSYSNQPQHF. CDR3 bases: TGTGCCATCAGTGAGTACAGCTATAGCAATCAGCCCCAGCATTTT. The rearrangement joins TRBV10-3 to TRBJ1-5, with D unclear. The CDR3 contains 15 residues. V lost 1 base and J lost 0, with 7 bases in between. The V gene's germline CDR1 is ENHRY and CDR2 SYGVKD.

V and J are TRBV5-6 and TRBJ1-5, with 10 bases matching TRBD1. V lost 4 bases to trimming and J lost 7 bases; unmatched junction nucleotides: 11. CDR3 size: 16 residues. Germline V gives CDR1 SGHDT, CDR2 YYEEEE. The CDR3 protein is CASSRTDRGLRQPQHF. CDR3 nucleotide sequence: TGTGCCAGCAGCCGAACCGACAGGGGGCTTCGGCAGCCCCAGCATTTT.

This chain links TRBV19 with TRBJ1-5, with TRBD1 matching 8 bases. Looked up from germline, CDR1 is LNHDA and CDR2 is SQIVND (reference sequence). With 2 bases clipped from V and 15 bases from J, the junction kept 3 bases outside the gene matches. The CDR3 totals 11 residues. The CDR3 DNA sequence: TGTGCCAGTAGTATACGGGACAGGAGGCATTTT. This sequence encodes CASSIRDRRHF.

The V call is TRBV2, the J call TRBJ2-5; TRBD1 matches at 8 bases. After removal of 4 bases from V and 5 bases from J, the junction contained 6 bases not matched to a gene. Germline V gene lookup returns CDR1 SNHLY and CDR2 FYNNEI. This CDR3 contains 14 residues. In DNA form, the CDR3 reads TGTGCCAGCAGTGCATCGACAGGGGAGGAGACCCAGTACTTC. Residues: CASSASTGEETQYF.

The rearrangement uses TRBV5-1 and TRBJ2-7, with a weak D call TRBD1 (6 bases). Trimming took off 4 bases at V and 6 bases at J, with 20 bases between the two ends. Germline V gene data show CDR1 as SGHRS and CDR2 as YFSETQ. The CDR3 covers 15 residues. Written as DNA, the CDR3 is TGCGCCAGCAGCCCGTTTTCCTCGACAGGACGCGAGCAGTACTTC. It specifies CASSPFSSTGREQYF.

CDR3 sequence: CASSQGQGLPDTQYF. The CDR3 DNA is TGCGCCAGCAGCCAAGGACAGGGGTTGCCAGATACGCAGTATTTT. J is TRBJ2-3 and V is TRBV4-1; 8 positions agree with TRBD1. Unmatched junction bases numbered 4, after V lost 1 base and J lost 4 bases. The CDR3 is 15 amino acids. Germline V gene sequence: CDR1 MGHRA, CDR2 YSYEKL.

This clone was counted a few times. The chain joins TRBV7-2 to TRBJ2-1; 12 bases agree with TRBD2. The V and J ends lost 1 base and 7 bases, in that order; junction bases with no gene match: 11. The V gene's germline CDR1 is SGHTA and CDR2 FQGNSA. The CDR3 runs to 18 residues. CDR3 in DNA: TGTGCCAGCAGCTTAGAGGGAACTAGCGGGAGGAATTTGAATGAGCAGTTCTTC. The encoded protein is CASSLEGTSGRNLNEQFF.

Here the CDR3 reads CASSLDPGQGSYNEQFF. In DNA, the CDR3 is TGTGCCAGCAGCTTAGATCCAGGACAGGGCTCCTACAATGAGCAGTTCTTC. J is TRBJ2-1 and V is TRBV11-3, with 8 positions matching TRBD1. The CDR3 extends over 17 amino acids. The V gene's germline CDR1 is SGHNT and CDR2 YENEEA. V was pared by 0 bases and J by 0 bases, with 4 bases of the junction left unmatched.

V is TRBV19 and J is TRBJ2-3; a weak D match, TRBD1 (5 bases). The CDR3 is 15 residues long. V was clipped by 2 bases and J by 4 bases, with 13 bases between them. Germline V gene data show CDR1 as LNHDA and CDR2 as SQIVND (reference sequence). The CDR3 DNA follows: TGTGCCAGTAGTATATCCAGGGTTTTACCAGATACGCAGTATTTT. Its protein product is CASSISRVLPDTQYF. Looking up the rest from reference TRBV19 and TRBJ2-3 gives the full variable domain: DGGITQSPKYLFRKEGQNVTLSCEQNLNHDAMYWYRQDPGQGLRLIYYSQIVNDFQKGDIAEGYSVSREKKESFPLTVTSAQKNPTAFYLCASSISRVLPDTQYFGPGTRLTVL.

The V gene is TRBV3-1 (or the pseudogene TRBV3-2), the J gene TRBJ2-1; TRBD2 might be the D (6 bases). V gave up 3 bases and J gave up 6 bases, with 12 bases separating them. From germline, CDR1 is LGHDT and CDR2 YNNKEL (reference sequence). The CDR3 is made up of 14 amino acids. The DNA for the CDR3 is TGTGCCAGCAGCCACCGGGGAGGTTTCAATGAGCAGTTCTTC. Translated: CASSHRGGFNEQFF.

The chain combines TRBV5-4 with TRBJ2-5; the D gene is possibly TRBD2 (6 bases). The CDR3 covers 13 residues. Germline assignment: CDR1 SGHNT and CDR2 YYREEE (reference sequence). Trimming shortened V by 4 bases and J by 0 bases, and 7 bases separated the two germline ends. DNA for the CDR3: TGTGCCAGCAGCGCGGGACACCAAGAGACCCAGTACTTC. Encoded protein: CASSAGHQETQYF.

There are a few counts of this clone. The gene calls are TRBV5-1 and TRBJ2-5; 8 bases align to TRBD1. The CDR3 consists of 16 residues. Germline V gene sequence: CDR1 SGHRS, CDR2 YFSETQ. Trimming at V came to 0 bases and at J to 2 bases, leaving 6 bases not matched to a gene. The CDR3: CASSLAVGTGQETQYF. DNA for the CDR3: TGCGCCAGCAGCTTGGCCGTTGGGACAGGACAAGAGACCCAGTACTTC. The whole variable domain, remainder taken from reference TRBV5-1 and TRBJ2-5, is KAGVTQTPRYLIKTRGQQVTLSCSPISGHRSVSWYQQTPGQGLQFLFEYFSETQRNKGNFPGRFSGRQFSNSRSEMNVSTLELGDSALYLCASSLAVGTGQETQYFGPGTRLLVL.

The genes are TRBV6-1 and TRBJ1-2; D unresolved. The germline V gene has CDR1 MNHNS and CDR2 SASEGT. V lost 0 bases and J lost 4, with 12 bases in between. The CDR3 sequence is 15 residues long. The CDR3 DNA reads as TGTGCCAGCAGTGAAGCCGACGCCCAGGCCTATGGCTACACCTTC. Translating gives CASSEADAQAYGYTF.

The chain is built from TRBV3-1 (or the pseudogene TRBV3-2) and TRBJ2-3; 8 bases fit TRBD2. With V trimmed by 4 bases and J by 1 base, 4 bases remained unmatched. Germline V gene lookup returns CDR1 LGHDT and CDR2 YNNKEL (reference sequence). CDR3 size: 15 residues. DNA of the CDR3: TGTGCCAGCAGCCCTAGGACTAGCCGCACAGATACGCAGTATTTT. Translated: CASSPRTSRTDTQYF.

The gene calls are TRBV20-1 and TRBJ2-7, with 9 positions matching TRBD2. The CDR3 sequence is 14 residues long. CDR1 is DFQATT, CDR2 SNEGSKA, per germline (reference sequence). With 6 bases clipped from V and 1 base from J, the junction kept 7 bases outside the gene matches. CDR3 DNA sequence: TGCAGTGCAAGTAGCGGGAGTTCGTCCTACGAGCAGTACTTC. Encoded protein: CSASSGSSSYEQYF.

The chain recombines TRBV6-1 with TRBJ2-1, with 10 bases lining up with TRBD1. The CDR3 loop spans 16 amino acids. After removal of 1 base from V and 8 bases from J, the junction contained 8 bases not matched to a gene. Germline V gene lookup returns CDR1 MNHNS and CDR2 SASEGT. For the CDR3, the DNA is TGTGCCAGCAGTGAAGGAGTGACAGGGGGCGCCCATGAGCAGTTCTTC. Translating gives CASSEGVTGGAHEQFF.

The chain couples TRBV7-2 to TRBJ2-7; maybe TRBD1 (7 bases). Germline V gene sequence: CDR1 SGHTA, CDR2 FQGNSA. Trimming took off 1 base at V and 1 base at J, with 11 bases between the two ends. CDR3 length: 15 residues. The CDR3 is CASSLGAGGSYEQYF. The CDR3 nucleotides are TGTGCCAGCAGCTTAGGGGCAGGGGGGTCCTACGAGCAGTACTTC.

The V gene is TRBV27, the J gene TRBJ1-2; D perhaps matches TRBD1 (5 bases). With 6 bases removed from V and 5 bases from J, the gap between germline ends came to 16 bases. This CDR3 contains 14 residues. The germline V gene encodes CDR1 MNHEY and CDR2 SMNVEV (reference sequence). CDR3 nucleotide sequence: TGTGCCAGCAGCCCGGGACGGGAGGGGTATGGCTACACCTTC. The encoded protein is CASSPGREGYGYTF.

This clone was recorded only once. The chain links TRBV27 to TRBJ2-7, with D possibly being TRBD1 (6 bases). CDR1 is MNHEY, CDR2 SMNVEV, per germline (reference sequence). The CDR3 loop spans 16 amino acids. V gave up 5 bases and J gave up 8 bases, with 25 bases separating them. Here the CDR3 reads CASSPRGGGLSLKQYF. The CDR3 region has the DNA TGTGCCAGCAGTCCCCGTGGGGGCGGCCTATCTTTAAAGCAGTACTTC.

V gene TRBV28 combines with J gene TRBJ1-2, with 9 bases fitting TRBD1. The CDR3 has 15 amino acids. In germline, CDR1 is MDHEN, CDR2 SYDVKM. V was clipped by 6 bases and J by 3 bases; unmatched bases: 8. The CDR3 nucleotides read TGTGCCAGCAGCCAACGACAGGGGGAGTACTATGGCTACACCTTC. It translates to CASSQRQGEYYGYTF.

This rearrangement joins TRBV7-2 to TRBJ2-7; 10 bases are a match to TRBD2. Germline V gene data show CDR1 as SGHTA and CDR2 as FQGNSA. CDR3 size: 16 residues. V was pared by 2 bases and J by 7 bases, with 11 bases of the junction left unmatched. The DNA for the CDR3 is TGTGCCAGCAGCTTAAGGCCTAGCGGGAGTTCGGGGGAGCAGTACTTC. It is translated as CASSLRPSGSSGEQYF. Supplemented by reference TRBV7-2 and TRBJ2-7, the full variable domain reads GAGVSQSPSNKVTEKGKDVELRCDPISGHTALYWYRQSLGQGLEFLIYFQGNSAPDKSGLPSDRFSAERTGGSVSTLTIQRTQQEDSAVYLCASSLRPSGSSGEQYFGPGTRLTVT.

The chain carries TRBV3-1 (or the pseudogene TRBV3-2) and TRBJ1-1; D is perhaps TRBD1 (6 bases). Deletions cut 1 base from V and 4 bases from J, with 13 bases between. The germline V gene encodes CDR1 LGHDT and CDR2 YNNKEL (reference sequence). The CDR3 contains 15 residues. In DNA, the CDR3 is TGTGCCAGCAGCCAAGTCGGGGGGCGAGTCACTGAAGCTTTCTTT. It specifies CASSQVGGRVTEAFF.

The chain carries TRBV5-1 and TRBJ1-1, with a weak D call TRBD1 (5 bases). The CDR3 is 13 amino acids. From germline, CDR1 is SGHRS and CDR2 YFSETQ. V lost 4 bases to trimming and J lost 1 base, with 8 bases between them. The DNA of the CDR3 is TGCGCCAGCAGCCCGGACAAGAACACTGAAGCTTTCTTT. It codes for CASSPDKNTEAFF.

V and J are TRBV27 and TRBJ2-6, with a weak D call TRBD1 (5 bases). Trimming removed 2 bases from V and 0 bases from J, with 14 bases in between. CDR3 size: 18 residues. Germline V gene data show CDR1 as MNHEY and CDR2 as SMNVEV (reference sequence). The DNA for the CDR3 is TGTGCCAGCAGTTTAACGTCCCCAGGGCACTCTGGGGCCAACGTCCTGACTTTC. Encoded protein: CASSLTSPGHSGANVLTF.